This T cell receptor beta chain emerged from a study of identical twins' blood T cells. Likely shared infections and vaccines: all three twin pairs were reared together. Note on this clonotype: Its antigen is unidentified.

Study findings and constraints: Out-of-frame TCRbeta clonotypes reportedly had markedly more similar V usage in twins than unrelated donors.

Germline V lookup: CDR1 MNHEY, CDR2 SMNVEV (reference sequence). Trimming cost V 0 bases and J 2 bases, with 7 bases left between them. CDR3 length: 14 residues. Via MiXCR, TCRdb re-called the 5' RACE reads, giving one row per CDR3 protein. Counted here are fewer than 450,000 distinct CDR3 sequences, 25% to 35% occurring once; the ten biggest clones make up roughly 6.1%. This chain uses TRBV27 with TRBJ1-2; perhaps TRBD1 as D (5 bases). Sequenced input: PBMCs. The TCR comes from a woman aged 18 to 55 in good health. The DNA of the CDR3 is TGTGCCAGCAGTTTATCGTGGGGGAACTATGGCTACACCTTC. It translates to CASSLSWGNYGYTF.